Detailed here is one T cell receptor beta chain. Antigen specificity is unknown. Via MiXCR, TCRdb re-called the 5' RACE reads, giving one row per CDR3 protein. The table lists roughly 220,000 distinct CDR3 sequences, about 6.7% of them singletons. The sample comes from a study of identical twins. V was clipped by 3 bases and J by 1 base, with 17 bases between them. The CDR3 is made up of 17 amino acids. Looked up from germline, CDR1 is SGHVS and CDR2 is FQNEAQ. Study conclusions and caveats: Weaker excess twin sharing was seen among beta out-of-frame sequences.

The same data also went into a second study, on T cells expressing NK-cell markers.

Material for sequencing was CD8+ T cells sorted from blood. The TCR sequence derives from a young woman in good health. This chain uses TRBV7-8 with TRBJ2-3; the D call may be TRBD1 or TRBD2 (5 bases each). DNA of the CDR3: TGTGCCAGCAGCTTTGGGGTTAGAACGGGACGCACAGATACGCAGTATTTT. Translation gives CASSFGVRTGRTDTQYF.